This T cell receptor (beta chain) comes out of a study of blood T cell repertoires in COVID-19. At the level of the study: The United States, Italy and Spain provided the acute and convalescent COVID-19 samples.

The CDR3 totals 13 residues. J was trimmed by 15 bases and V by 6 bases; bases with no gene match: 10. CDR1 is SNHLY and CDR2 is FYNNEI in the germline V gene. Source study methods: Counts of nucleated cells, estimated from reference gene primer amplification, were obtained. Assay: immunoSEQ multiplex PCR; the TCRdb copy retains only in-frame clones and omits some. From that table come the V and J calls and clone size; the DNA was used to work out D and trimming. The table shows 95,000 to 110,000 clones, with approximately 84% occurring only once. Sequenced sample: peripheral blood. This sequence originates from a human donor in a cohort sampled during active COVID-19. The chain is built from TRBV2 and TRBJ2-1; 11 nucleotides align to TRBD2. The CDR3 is CASSTGTSGGTFF. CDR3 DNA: TGTGCCAGCAGCACCGGGACTAGCGGAGGGACGTTCTTC.